The T cell receptor beta chain described here comes from a study of blood T cell repertoires in COVID-19. Study information: Sample material is recorded as cDNA or gDNA derived from T cells, B-cell-depleted T cells, or PBMCs.

The authors' processing: Reference gene primers were amplified, and this amplification served to estimate nucleated cell counts. TCRdb's copy holds only in-frame clones and misses some; the assay was immunoSEQ multiplex PCR. V and J calls and clone size are as listed in that table; D and trimming were resolved from the DNA. The table lists roughly 40,000 clones, roughly 88% of them singletons. Trimming took 4 bases from V and 5 from J; bases not matched to a gene: 17. Germline values: CDR1 LGHDT, CDR2 YNNKEL (reference sequence). This CDR3 comprises 18 residues. This chain uses TRBV3-1 (or the pseudogene TRBV3-2) with TRBJ2-1; 7 bases align to TRBD1. The sequence was obtained from a woman at least 80 years old with acute or convalescent COVID-19. The material sequenced was peripheral blood. The CDR3 reads CASSPLFQQGNADNEQFF. CDR3 sequence (DNA): TGTGCCAGCAGCCCATTATTCCAACAGGGGAATGCCGACAATGAGCAGTTCTTC.